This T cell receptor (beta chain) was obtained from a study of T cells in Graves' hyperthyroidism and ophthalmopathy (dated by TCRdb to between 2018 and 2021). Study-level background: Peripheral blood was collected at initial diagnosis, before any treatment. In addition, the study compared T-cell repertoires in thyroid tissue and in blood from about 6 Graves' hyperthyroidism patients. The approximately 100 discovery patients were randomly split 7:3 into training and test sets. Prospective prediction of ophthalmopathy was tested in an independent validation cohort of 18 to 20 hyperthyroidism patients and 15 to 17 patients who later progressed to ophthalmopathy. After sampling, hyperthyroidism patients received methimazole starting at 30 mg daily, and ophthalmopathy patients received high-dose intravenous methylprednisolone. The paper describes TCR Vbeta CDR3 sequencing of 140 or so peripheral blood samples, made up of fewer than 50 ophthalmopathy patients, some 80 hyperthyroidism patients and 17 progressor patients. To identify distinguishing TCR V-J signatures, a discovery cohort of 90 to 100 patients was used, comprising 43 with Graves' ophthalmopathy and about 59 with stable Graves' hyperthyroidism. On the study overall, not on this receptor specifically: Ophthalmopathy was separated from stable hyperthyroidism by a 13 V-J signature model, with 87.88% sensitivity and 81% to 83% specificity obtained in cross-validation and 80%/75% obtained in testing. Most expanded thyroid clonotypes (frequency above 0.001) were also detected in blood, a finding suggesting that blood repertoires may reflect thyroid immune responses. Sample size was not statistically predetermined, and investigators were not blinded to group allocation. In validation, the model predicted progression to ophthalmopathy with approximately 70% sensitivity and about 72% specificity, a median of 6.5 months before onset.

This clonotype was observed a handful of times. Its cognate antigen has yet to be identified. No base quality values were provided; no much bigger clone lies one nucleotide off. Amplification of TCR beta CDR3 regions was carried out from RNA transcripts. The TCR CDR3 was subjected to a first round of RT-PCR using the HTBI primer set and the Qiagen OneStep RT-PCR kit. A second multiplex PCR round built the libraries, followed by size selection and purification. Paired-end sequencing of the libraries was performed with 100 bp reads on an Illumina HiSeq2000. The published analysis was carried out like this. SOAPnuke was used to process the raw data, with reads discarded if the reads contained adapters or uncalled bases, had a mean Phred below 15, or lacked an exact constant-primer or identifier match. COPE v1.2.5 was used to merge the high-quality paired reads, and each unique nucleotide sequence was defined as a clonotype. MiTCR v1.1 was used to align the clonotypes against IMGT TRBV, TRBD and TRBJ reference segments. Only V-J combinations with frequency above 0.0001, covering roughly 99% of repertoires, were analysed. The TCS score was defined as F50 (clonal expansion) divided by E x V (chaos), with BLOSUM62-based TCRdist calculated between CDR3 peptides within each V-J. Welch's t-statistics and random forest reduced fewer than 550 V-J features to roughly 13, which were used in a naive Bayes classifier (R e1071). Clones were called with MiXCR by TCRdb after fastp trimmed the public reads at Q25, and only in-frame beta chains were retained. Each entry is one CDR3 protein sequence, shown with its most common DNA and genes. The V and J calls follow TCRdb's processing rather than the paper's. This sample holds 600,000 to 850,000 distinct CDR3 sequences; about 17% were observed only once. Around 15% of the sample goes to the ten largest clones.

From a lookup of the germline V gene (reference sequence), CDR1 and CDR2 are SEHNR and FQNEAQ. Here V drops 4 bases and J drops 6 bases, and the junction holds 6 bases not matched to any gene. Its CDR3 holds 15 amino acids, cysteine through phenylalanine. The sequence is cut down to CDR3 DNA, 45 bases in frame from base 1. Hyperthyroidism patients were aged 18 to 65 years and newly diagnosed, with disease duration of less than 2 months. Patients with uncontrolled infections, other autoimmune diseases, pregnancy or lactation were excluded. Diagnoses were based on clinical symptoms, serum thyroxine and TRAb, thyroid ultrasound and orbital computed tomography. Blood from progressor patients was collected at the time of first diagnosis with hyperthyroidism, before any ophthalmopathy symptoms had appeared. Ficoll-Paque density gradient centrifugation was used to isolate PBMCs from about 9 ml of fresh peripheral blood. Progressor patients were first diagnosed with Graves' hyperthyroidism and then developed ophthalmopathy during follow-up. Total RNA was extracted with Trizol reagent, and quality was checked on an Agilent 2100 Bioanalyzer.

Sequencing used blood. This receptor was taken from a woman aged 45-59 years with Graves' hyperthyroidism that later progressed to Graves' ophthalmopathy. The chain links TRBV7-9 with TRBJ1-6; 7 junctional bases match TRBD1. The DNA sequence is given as TGTGCCAGCAGCTCTCAGGGGGATGGTAATTCACCCCTCCACTTT. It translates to CASSSQGDGNSPLHF.